These 8 T cell receptor beta chains were sequenced from one sample in a study of T cell changes during pregnancy in multiple sclerosis. Assay: immunoSEQ multiplex PCR; the TCRdb copy retains only in-frame clones and omits some. The table includes tens of thousands of clones, 85% to 95% detected once. The material sequenced was peripheral blood, taken in the second trimester of pregnancy. The receptor source for this set is a female donor with multiple sclerosis, enrolled in a pregnancy study.

This clone has a handful of counts. V is TRBV19 and J is TRBJ2-6; no clear D. The V gene lost 3 bases and the J gene lost 0 bases, with 15 bases spanning the gap. CDR1 LNHDA and CDR2 SQIVND come from the germline V gene (reference sequence). CDR3 size: 18 residues. The CDR3 sequence: CASSIGLNYYSGANVLTF. Here the CDR3 DNA reads TGTGCCAGTAGTATCGGTCTTAACTACTACTCTGGGGCCAACGTCCTGACTTTC.

This chain connects TRBV30 to TRBJ1-5; TRBD1 is a possible D gene (5 bases). The CDR3 length is 15 residues. Germline lookup yields CDR1 GTSNPN and CDR2 SVGIG (reference sequence). The V gene lost 1 base and the J gene lost 0 bases, with 10 bases spanning the gap. CDR3: CAWSDRSHSNQPQHF. DNA of the CDR3: TGTGCCTGGAGTGACAGGAGCCATAGCAATCAGCCCCAGCATTTT.

The gene calls are TRBV5-4 and TRBJ1-1; TRBD1 matches 9 bases. Germline V gene lookup returns CDR1 SGHNT and CDR2 YYREEE (reference sequence). The CDR3 contains 13 residues. V trimming: 3 bases; J trimming: 4 bases; junction bases outside the gene matches: 1. DNA of the CDR3: TGTGCCAGCAGCTCGGGACAGGGCACTGAAGCTTTCTTT. Protein sequence: CASSSGQGTEAFF. The complete variable domain, with remaining parts taken from reference TRBV5-4 and TRBJ1-1, reads ETGVTQSPTHLIKTRGQQVTLRCSSQSGHNTVSWYQQALGQGPQFIFQYYREEENGRGNFPPRFSGLQFPNYSSELNVNALELDDSALYLCASSSGQGTEAFFGQGTRLTVV.

This clone was detected only once. The chain joins TRBV5-1 to TRBJ1-4; D is possibly TRBD1 (5 bases). Trimming took 1 base from V and 7 from J, leaving 11 bases between them. Germline assignment: CDR1 SGHRS and CDR2 YFSETQ. The CDR3 runs 14 residues. This CDR3 is CASSLSGLGEKLFF. The CDR3 nucleotides read TGCGCCAGCAGCTTGTCAGGGTTGGGTGAAAAACTGTTTTTT.

This clone was picked up one time. The chain employs TRBV6-5 and TRBJ2-7, with TRBD1 identical over 10 bases. This CDR3 has 16 amino acids. Germline V gene lookup returns CDR1 MNHEY and CDR2 SVGAGI. V lost 0 bases, J lost 3 bases, and 5 bases stayed unmatched. The chain's CDR3 is CASSYSIRDRGYEQYF. CDR3 DNA sequence: TGTGCCAGCAGTTACTCAATTAGGGACAGGGGCTACGAGCAGTACTTC.

This clone is a singleton in its sample. V usage is TRBV19 and J usage is TRBJ2-3; possible D gene TRBD1, 6 bases. Germline V lookup: CDR1 LNHDA, CDR2 SQIVND (reference sequence). V was pared by 6 bases and J by 6 bases, with 16 bases between. The CDR3 sequence is 14 residues long. The CDR3 is CASSPPRGTDTQYF. The CDR3 bases are TGTGCCAGTAGCCCCCCCAGGGGAACGGATACGCAGTATTTT.

This chain links TRBV29-1 with TRBJ2-3; TRBD2 agrees at 7 bases. Per the germline V gene, CDR1 is SQVTM and CDR2 is ANQGSEA. The CDR3 spans 14 residues. Trimming removed 4 bases from V and 1 base from J; junction bases left unmatched: 5. In nucleotides, the CDR3 is TGCAGCGTTGCGTTTCGGGGGGGCACAGATACGCAGTATTTT. Protein product: CSVAFRGGTDTQYF.

This chain uses TRBV29-1 with TRBJ2-7; 8 bases fit TRBD2. Germline V lookup: CDR1 SQVTM, CDR2 ANQGSEA. V lost 4 bases to trimming and J lost 3 bases; unmatched junction nucleotides: 11. The CDR3 spans 15 residues. CDR3 nucleotide sequence: TGCAGCGTTGTTAGGTCCCGGGGGGGCCTCTACGAGCAGTACTTC. Its protein is CSVVRSRGGLYEQYF.